This T cell receptor beta chain stems from a study of T cell changes during pregnancy in multiple sclerosis. Clones were sequenced by immunoSEQ multiplex PCR, and TCRdb holds only the in-frame ones, with some missing. The sample includes approximately 82,000 clones, over 80% of them seen just once. Trimming removed 1 base at V and 7 bases at J, with 8 bases between. The CDR3 sequence is 12 residues long. Germline V lookup: CDR1 MDHEN, CDR2 SYDVKM. The rearrangement uses TRBV28 and TRBJ2-7, with D possibly TRBD1 on 5 matching bases. Sequenced material: CD4+ T cells from peripheral blood mononuclear cells, taken in the second trimester of pregnancy. This TCR came from a female donor with multiple sclerosis, enrolled in a pregnancy study. Written as DNA, the CDR3 is TGTGCCAGCAGTTTATCAGGGTCAGAGCAGTACTTC. Its translation: CASSLSGSEQYF.